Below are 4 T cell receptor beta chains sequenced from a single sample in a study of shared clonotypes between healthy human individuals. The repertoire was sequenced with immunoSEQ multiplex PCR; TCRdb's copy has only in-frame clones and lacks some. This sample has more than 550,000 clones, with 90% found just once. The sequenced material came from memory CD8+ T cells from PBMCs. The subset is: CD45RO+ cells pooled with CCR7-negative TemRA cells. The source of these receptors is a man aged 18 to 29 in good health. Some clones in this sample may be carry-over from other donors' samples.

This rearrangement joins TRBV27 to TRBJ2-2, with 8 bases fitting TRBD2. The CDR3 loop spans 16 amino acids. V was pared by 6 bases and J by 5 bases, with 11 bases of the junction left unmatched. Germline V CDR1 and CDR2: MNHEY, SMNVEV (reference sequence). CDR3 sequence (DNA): TGTGCCAGCAGCTCAGCGGGAGTTTTGGGTACCGGGGAGCTGTTTTTT. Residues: CASSSAGVLGTGELFF.

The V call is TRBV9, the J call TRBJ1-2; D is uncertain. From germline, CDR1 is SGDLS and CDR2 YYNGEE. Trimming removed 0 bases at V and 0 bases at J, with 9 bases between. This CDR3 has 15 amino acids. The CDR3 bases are TGTGCCAGCAGCGTAGGGTACGGGCCTAACTATGGCTACACCTTC. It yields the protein CASSVGYGPNYGYTF.

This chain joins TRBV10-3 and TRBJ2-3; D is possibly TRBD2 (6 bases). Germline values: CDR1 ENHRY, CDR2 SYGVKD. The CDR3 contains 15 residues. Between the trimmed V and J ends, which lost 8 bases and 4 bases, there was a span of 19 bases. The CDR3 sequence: CAIGMGEVASDTQYF. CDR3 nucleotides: TGTGCCATCGGAATGGGGGAGGTAGCCTCAGATACGCAGTATTTT.

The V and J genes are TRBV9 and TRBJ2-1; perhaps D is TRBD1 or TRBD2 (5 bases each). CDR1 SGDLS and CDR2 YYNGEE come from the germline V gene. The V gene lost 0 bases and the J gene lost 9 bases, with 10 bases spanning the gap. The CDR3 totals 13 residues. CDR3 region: CASSVEPRGEQFF. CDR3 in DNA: TGTGCCAGCAGCGTAGAACCGAGGGGTGAGCAGTTCTTC.